This T cell receptor beta chain comes out of a study of blood T cells in healthy people across ages (dated by TCRdb to the mid-2010s). Notes on the research overall: Template switching captured roughly one uniquely barcoded TCR beta cDNA molecule per two T cells in model experiments. To avoid experimental bias, donors of different ages were spread randomly across the sequencing lanes. Using the same blood draw, the study looked at two additional independent replicas of 1 million unique cDNA reads for two donors, one aged 18 to 30 and the other aged 80 or older. The donors were divided into four age groups: young (average around 16 years), middle-aged (roughly 42), aged (roughly 60) and long-lived (roughly 82). The study measured age-related changes in TCR beta repertoire diversity using deep sequencing normalized with unique cDNA molecular identifiers. The study at large found these results: Conclusive comparison of naive and antigen-experienced compartments was prevented by the profiling of bulk unsorted PBMCs. Donor CMV infection status was unknown, potentially confounding age-related changes in expanded clonotypes. Estimates of total diversity based on one million sequenced T cells were regarded as lower bounds and as underestimates. Compared with the aged group, the long-lived group had more naive CD4+ T cells, fewer expanded clones and increased TCR diversity, suggesting age selection. As age increased, observed TCR beta diversity per million T cells dropped in a roughly linear way, and a significant reduction was already evident by age about 36. A strong correlation was found between observed TCR beta diversity and the percentage of naive T cells measured by flow cytometry.

Donors were 39 systemically healthy Caucasian individuals from Russia aged roughly 6 to 95 years. Each donor gave ten milliliters of peripheral blood, collected into EDTA-treated Vacutainer tubes. PBMCs were isolated by Ficoll-Paque density-gradient centrifugation, with at least 6 million obtained per sample. Trizol reagent was used to extract total RNA from the PBMCs, yielding at least 5 micrograms per sample. For every donor, an aliquot of PBMCs went through flow cytometry to measure the percentages of naive CD45RAhigh/CD27high T cells. The protocol used for the library was 5' RACE. Sequencing was carried out with an Illumina HiSeq 2500. A second PCR of 7 to 11 cycles was performed with a sample-barcoded 5' primer and a J-beta primer mix. A unique molecular identifier was introduced onto each TCR beta cDNA molecule by a template-switch 5' adaptor carrying 12 random nucleotides. Each sample yielded at least 3 million CDR3-containing paired-end reads. The Mint cDNA synthesis kit, primed by a TRBC-specific oligonucleotide, was used to synthesize first-strand cDNA from all RNA. After uracil-DNA glycosylase treatment, a first 18-cycle PCR used universal primers M1SS and BC2_uni_R on all cDNA. In the paper's pipeline: Normalization of each sample was performed by random selection of 1 million high-quality reads, each carrying a distinct molecular identifier. Instead of being binned into consensus sequences, reads that shared molecular identifiers were thrown out. CDR3 identification, clonotype clustering and error correction used MiTCR with a Q25 quality threshold and the strictest error-elimination algorithm. Lower-bound total TCR beta diversity was estimated with a nonparametric unseen species model using Euler transformation. The public reads were reprocessed in TCRdb via fastp at Q25 and MiXCR, keeping in-frame beta chains. Here each entry gathers all rows of one CDR3 protein and keeps the most common genes and DNA. These V and J calls originate from TCRdb's pipeline instead of the authors' own analysis. The sample yields almost 1 million distinct CDR3 sequences; 51% were counted once. Roughly a fifth of the sample rests with the top ten.

Turning to this clonotype: No cognate antigen has been identified for it. No quality values exist for individual bases; no much larger clone is one base distant.

The source is a woman in her sixties in good health. The sample taken for sequencing was blood.

The CDR3: CASSRAVEQYF. The DNA sequence follows: TGTGCCAGCAGTCGGGCGGTTGAGCAGTACTTC. This chain joins TRBV9 to TRBJ2-5; the D gene assignment is ambiguous. CDR1 is given as SGDLS and CDR2 as YYNGEE, both from the germline V gene. Counted from cysteine to phenylalanine, this CDR3 has 11 amino acids. Only CDR3 DNA remains: 33 bases, in frame from the first base. Deletion took 5 bases off V and 11 bases off J, with a span of 13 bases between the germline ends. This CDR3, with the reference TRBV9 and TRBJ2-5 proteins standing in past its ends, gives the full variable domain DSGVTQTPKHLITATGQRVTLRCSPRSGDLSVYWYQQSLDQGLQFLIQYYNGEERAKGNILERFSAQQFPDLHSELNLSSLELGDSALYFCASSRAVEQYFGPGTRLLVL.